This T cell receptor beta chain was observed in a study of identical twins. The V end was cut by 1 base, the J end by 2 bases, with 11 bases between. CDR3 size: 15 residues. The germline V gene has CDR1 SGHDN and CDR2 FVKESK. Study findings and constraints: Memory repertoires lacked the insertion deficit that abundant cord blood beta clonotypes showed.

This clonotype was observed a handful of times. Its antigen remains unidentified. Via MiXCR, TCRdb re-called the 5' RACE reads, giving one row per CDR3 protein. This table holds fewer than 650,000 distinct CDR3 sequences, 9.6% found once. The same specimen was also included in a second study, on yellow fever vaccine responses in identical twins.

V usage is TRBV14 and J usage is TRBJ2-5; D uncertain. Sequenced input: PBMCs. The origin of this receptor is a young woman in good health. CDR3 in DNA: TGTGCCAGCAGCCAAGTGCCCACAGCTCAAGAGACCCAGTACTTC. This gives the protein CASSQVPTAQETQYF. The whole variable domain, filled in from reference TRBV14 and TRBJ2-5, reads EAGVTQFPSHSVIEKGQTVTLRCDPISGHDNLYWYRRVMGKEIKFLLHFVKESKQDESGMPNNRFLAERTGGTYSTLKVQPAELEDSGVYFCASSQVPTAQETQYFGPGTRLLVL.